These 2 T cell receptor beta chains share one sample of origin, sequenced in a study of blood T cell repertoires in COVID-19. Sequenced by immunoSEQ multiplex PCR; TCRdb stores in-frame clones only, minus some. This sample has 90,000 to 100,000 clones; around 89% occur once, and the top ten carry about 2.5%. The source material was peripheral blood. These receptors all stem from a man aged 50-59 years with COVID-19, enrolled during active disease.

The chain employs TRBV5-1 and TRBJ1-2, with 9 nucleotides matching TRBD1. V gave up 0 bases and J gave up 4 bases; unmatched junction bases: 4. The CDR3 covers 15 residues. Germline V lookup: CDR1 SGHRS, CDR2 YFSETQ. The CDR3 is CASSLENRGLYGYTF. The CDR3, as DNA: TGCGCCAGCAGCTTGGAAAACAGGGGGCTCTATGGCTACACCTTC.

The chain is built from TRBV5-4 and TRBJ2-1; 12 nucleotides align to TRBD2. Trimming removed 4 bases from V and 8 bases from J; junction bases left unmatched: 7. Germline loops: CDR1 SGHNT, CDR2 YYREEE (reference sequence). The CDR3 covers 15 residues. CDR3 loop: CASSKMTSGGDEQFF. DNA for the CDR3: TGTGCCAGCAGCAAAATGACTAGCGGGGGAGATGAGCAGTTCTTC.